These 18 T cell receptor beta chains came from one sample sequenced in a study of control samples from healthy donors and cancer patients. Assay: immunoSEQ multiplex PCR; the TCRdb copy retains only in-frame clones and omits some. The sample gives about 29,000 clones, 87% of which show up once; about 3.8% is in the top ten. The material sequenced was formalin-fixed, paraffin-embedded tissue. All receptors come from a female donor with melanoma.

V and J are TRBV2 and TRBJ1-1; D possibly corresponds to TRBD1 (5 bases). CDR3 length: 15 residues. Germline V lookup: CDR1 SNHLY, CDR2 FYNNEI. Deletions cut 5 bases from V and 3 bases from J, with 16 bases between. CDR3 sequence: CASSPGGLGDTEAFF. The CDR3, as DNA: TGTGCCAGCAGTCCCGGGGGACTGGGAGACACTGAAGCTTTCTTT.

V gene TRBV5-1 combines with J gene TRBJ1-6; TRBD1 matches 7 bases. The CDR3 is 13 residues long. The germline gives CDR1 SGHRS, CDR2 YFSETQ. Germline trimming cut 7 bases from V and 9 bases from J; bases unmatched to any gene: 7. The CDR3 DNA follows: TGCGCCAGCCGAACAGGGGATAGTTCACCCCTCCACTTT. Its protein product is CASRTGDSSPLHF.

The V and J genes are TRBV18 and TRBJ1-1, with D maybe TRBD1 (6 bases). The V gene lost 3 bases and the J gene lost 3 bases, with 23 bases spanning the gap. The germline V gene encodes CDR1 KGHSH and CDR2 LQKENI. This CDR3 is 18 amino acids long. The CDR3 here is CASSPLGVWMEGDTEAFF. CDR3 DNA: TGTGCCAGCTCACCTTTGGGGGTGTGGATGGAGGGGGACACTGAAGCTTTCTTT.

The rearrangement joins TRBV6-6 to TRBJ2-7, with a weak D call TRBD1 (5 bases). V lost 6 bases and J lost 7, with 16 bases in between. The CDR3 is 13 amino acids. Germline CDR1 and CDR2: MNHNY and SVGAGI (reference sequence). CDR3: CASSARVEGEQYF. CDR3 nucleotides: TGTGCCAGCAGCGCCAGGGTGGAAGGGGAGCAGTACTTC.

J is TRBJ2-1 and V is TRBV7-2; perhaps TRBD2 as D (5 bases). Trimming removed 1 base at V and 9 bases at J, with 13 bases between. Germline V CDR1 and CDR2: SGHTA, FQGNSA. The CDR3 is made up of 14 amino acids. CDR3 coding DNA: TGTGCCAGCAGCTTAGGACGGACTTGGGGTGAGCAGTTCTTC. Translating it yields CASSLGRTWGEQFF.

With regard to this clone: A much larger clone lies a single base off, so this may be a read error. The same CDR3 is also encoded by other DNA sequences in this sample. J is TRBJ2-1 and V is TRBV7-9; D might be TRBD1 or TRBD2, each matching 5 bases. CDR1 is SEHNR and CDR2 is FQNEAQ in the germline V gene (reference sequence). The V gene lost 6 bases and the J gene lost 14 bases, with 26 bases spanning the gap. CDR3 size: 15 residues. The CDR3 coding sequence is TGTGCCAGCAGTGCCCTGAGGCTAGCTGAGGGCAGGGAGTTCTTC. Translating it yields CASSALRLAEGREFF.

This rearrangement joins TRBV6-6 to TRBJ1-1, with TRBD1 as a possible D gene (6 bases). The V gene lost 6 bases and the J gene lost 0 bases, with 14 bases spanning the gap. The CDR3 runs to 15 residues. Germline V lookup: CDR1 MNHNY, CDR2 SVGAGI (reference sequence). CDR3 in DNA: TGTGCCAGCAGCTACCAACAGGGTCTGAACACTGAAGCTTTCTTT. Amino acid sequence: CASSYQQGLNTEAFF.

Notes on this clone: The same CDR3 can be traced to other DNA sequences in this sample. This rearrangement joins TRBV5-4 to TRBJ2-2, with 7 nucleotides matching TRBD1. The ends lost 3 bases at V and 2 bases at J; junction bases unmatched: 7. CDR3 length equals 16 residues. Germline loops: CDR1 SGHNT, CDR2 YYREEE (reference sequence). As DNA, the CDR3 is TGTGCCAGCAGCTCGGTAACAGGGGCTAACACCGGGGAGCTGTTTTTT. Protein product: CASSSVTGANTGELFF.

The J gene is TRBJ2-3, the V gene TRBV2, with 10 bases aligning to TRBD2. CDR3 length: 14 residues. Trimming took 5 bases from V and 5 from J; bases not matched to a gene: 4. Germline CDR1 and CDR2: SNHLY and FYNNEI. The CDR3 DNA reads as TGTGCCAGCAGTTTAGCGGGAGGTTTAGATACGCAGTATTTT. It specifies CASSLAGGLDTQYF.

This chain connects TRBV3-1 (or the pseudogene TRBV3-2) to TRBJ2-5; tentatively, D is TRBD1 (6 bases). CDR1 is LGHDT, CDR2 YNNKEL, per germline (reference sequence). The ends were cut back, 4 bases at V and 5 bases at J, with 14 bases in the middle. The CDR3 covers 14 residues. CDR3 loop: CASSPHTGPETQYF. CDR3 coding DNA: TGTGCCAGCAGCCCGCACACAGGGCCTGAGACCCAGTACTTC.

The gene calls are TRBV2 and TRBJ1-1; D gene ambiguous. Between the trimmed V and J ends, which lost 3 bases and 5 bases, there was a span of 13 bases. Germline V gives CDR1 SNHLY, CDR2 FYNNEI. The CDR3 runs 14 residues. CDR3 region: CASSDGRRWTEAFF. Written as DNA, the CDR3 is TGTGCCAGCAGTGATGGCAGGCGTTGGACTGAAGCTTTCTTT.

The chain joins TRBV5-1 to TRBJ2-7; perhaps TRBD2 as D (5 bases). V dropped 2 bases and J dropped 6 bases, with 18 bases sitting between them. The CDR3 has 15 amino acids. Germline V gives CDR1 SGHRS, CDR2 YFSETQ. CDR3 nucleotides: TGCGCCAGCAGCTTCAAGTTAGGTAGCGAGACCGAGCAGTACTTC. Amino acids: CASSFKLGSETEQYF.

This CDR3 is CSAGRQNTEAFF. In DNA, the CDR3 is TGCAGCGCGGGGCGACAGAACACTGAAGCTTTCTTT. The J gene is TRBJ1-1, the V gene TRBV29-1; TRBD1 might be the D (5 bases). V was shortened by 7 bases and J by 1 base, with 10 bases between the two germline ends. Germline values: CDR1 SQVTM, CDR2 ANQGSEA. CDR3 length equals 12 residues.

J is TRBJ2-5 and V is TRBV18; no definite D call. V was pared by 0 bases and J by 6 bases, with 11 bases between. Germline V CDR1 and CDR2: KGHSH, LQKENI. This CDR3 spans 14 amino acids. Here the CDR3 DNA reads TGTGCCAGCTCACCACCGGACGCGCTGAAGACCCAGTACTTC. Translation gives CASSPPDALKTQYF.

The V call is TRBV3-1 (or the pseudogene TRBV3-2), the J call TRBJ1-1, with D perhaps TRBD1 (5 bases). This CDR3 has 13 residues. Germline V gene sequence: CDR1 LGHDT, CDR2 YNNKEL (reference sequence). The V end lost 5 bases, the J end lost 4 bases, and 11 bases lay between the germline ends. This CDR3 reads CASSFGGGTEAFF. The CDR3 bases are TGTGCCAGCAGCTTCGGCGGGGGCACTGAAGCTTTCTTT.

The V call is TRBV9, the J call TRBJ1-1; 9 nucleotides agree with TRBD1. The length of the CDR3 is 15 residues. Germline-derived CDR1 and CDR2 are SGDLS and YYNGEE. Germline trimming cut 3 bases from V and 4 bases from J; bases unmatched to any gene: 7. The CDR3 DNA is TGTGCCAGCAGCGACATCACAGGGGGCGCCACTGAAGCTTTCTTT. This gives the protein CASSDITGGATEAFF.

This chain joins TRBV11-2 and TRBJ2-7; 7 nucleotides agree with TRBD2. CDR1 and CDR2 from the germline V gene are SGHAT and FQNNGV. The CDR3 runs to 18 residues. V gave up 8 bases and J gave up 0 bases; unmatched junction bases: 19. The CDR3: CASGPGTKINLSSYEQYF. CDR3 DNA: TGTGCCAGCGGACCGGGGACTAAAATAAACCTAAGCTCCTACGAGCAGTACTTC.

The chain links TRBV10-1 to TRBJ1-1; no reliable D call. V was pared by 10 bases and J by 6 bases, with 18 bases between. In germline, CDR1 is WNHNN, CDR2 SYGVQD (reference sequence). The CDR3 is 13 amino acids. As DNA, the CDR3 is TGCGCCACCGCGATAGATAGGTGGGCTGAAGCTTTCTTT. Its protein product is CATAIDRWAEAFF.